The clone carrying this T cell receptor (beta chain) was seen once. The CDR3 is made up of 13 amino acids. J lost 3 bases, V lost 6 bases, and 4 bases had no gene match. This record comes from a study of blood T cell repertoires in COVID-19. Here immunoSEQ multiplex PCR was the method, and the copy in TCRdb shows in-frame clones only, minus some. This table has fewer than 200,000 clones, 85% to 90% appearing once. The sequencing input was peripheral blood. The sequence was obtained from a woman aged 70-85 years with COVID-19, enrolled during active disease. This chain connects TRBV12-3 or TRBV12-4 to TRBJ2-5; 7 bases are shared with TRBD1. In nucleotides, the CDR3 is TGTGCCAGCAGGAGACAGGGTGAAGAGACCCAGTACTTC. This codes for CASRRQGEETQYF.